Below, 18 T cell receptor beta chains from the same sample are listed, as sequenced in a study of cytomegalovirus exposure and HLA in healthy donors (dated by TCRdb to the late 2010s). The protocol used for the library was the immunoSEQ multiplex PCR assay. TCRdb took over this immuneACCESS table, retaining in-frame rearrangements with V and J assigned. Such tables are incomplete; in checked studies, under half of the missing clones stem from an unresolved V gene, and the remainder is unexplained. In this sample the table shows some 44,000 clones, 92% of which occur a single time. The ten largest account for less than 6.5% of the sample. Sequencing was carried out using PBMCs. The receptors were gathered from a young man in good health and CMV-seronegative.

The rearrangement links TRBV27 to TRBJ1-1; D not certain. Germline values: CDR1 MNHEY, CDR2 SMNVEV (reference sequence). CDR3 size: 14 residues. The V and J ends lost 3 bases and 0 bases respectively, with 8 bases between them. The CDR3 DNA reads TGTGCCAGCAGTTTTGGGCGGGTGAACACTGAAGCTTTCTTT. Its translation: CASSFGRVNTEAFF.

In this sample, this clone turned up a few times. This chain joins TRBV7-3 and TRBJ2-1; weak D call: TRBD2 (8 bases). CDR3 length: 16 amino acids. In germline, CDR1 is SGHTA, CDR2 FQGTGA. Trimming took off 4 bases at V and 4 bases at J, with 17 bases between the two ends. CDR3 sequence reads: CASSSRGLAGYNEQFF. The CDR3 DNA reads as TGTGCCAGCAGCTCAAGGGGGCTAGCGGGTTACAATGAGCAGTTCTTC.

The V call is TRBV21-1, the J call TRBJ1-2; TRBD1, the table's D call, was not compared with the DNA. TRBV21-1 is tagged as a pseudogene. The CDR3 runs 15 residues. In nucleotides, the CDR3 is TGTGCCAGCAGCCCCCCGGGACAGGGGTCTCATGGCTACACCTTC. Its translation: CASSPPGQGSHGYTF.

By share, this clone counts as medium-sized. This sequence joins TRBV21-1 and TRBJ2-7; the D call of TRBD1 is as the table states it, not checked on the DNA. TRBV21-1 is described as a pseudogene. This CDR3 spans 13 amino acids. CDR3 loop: CASSNRGRYEQYF. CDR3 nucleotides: TGTGCCAGCAGCAACAGGGGGCGCTACGAGCAGTACTTC.

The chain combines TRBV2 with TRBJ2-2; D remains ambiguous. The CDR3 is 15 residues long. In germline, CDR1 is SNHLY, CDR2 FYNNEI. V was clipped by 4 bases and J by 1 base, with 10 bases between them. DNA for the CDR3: TGTGCCAGCAGTGGTAGCTTCGAGAACACCGGGGAGCTGTTTTTT. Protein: CASSGSFENTGELFF.

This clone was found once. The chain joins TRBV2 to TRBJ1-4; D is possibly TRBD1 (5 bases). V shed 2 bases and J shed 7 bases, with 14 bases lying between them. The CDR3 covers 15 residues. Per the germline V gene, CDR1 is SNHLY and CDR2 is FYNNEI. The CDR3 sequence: CASSERGGDGEKLFF. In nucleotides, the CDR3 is TGTGCCAGCAGTGAAAGGGGAGGGGATGGTGAAAAACTGTTTTTT.

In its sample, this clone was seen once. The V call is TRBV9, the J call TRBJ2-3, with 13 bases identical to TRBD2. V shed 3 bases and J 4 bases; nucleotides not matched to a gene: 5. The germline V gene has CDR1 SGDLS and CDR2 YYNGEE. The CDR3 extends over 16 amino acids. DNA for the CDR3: TGTGCCAGCAGCGCTGGGACTAGCGGGGTGTCAGATACGCAGTATTTT. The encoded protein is CASSAGTSGVSDTQYF.

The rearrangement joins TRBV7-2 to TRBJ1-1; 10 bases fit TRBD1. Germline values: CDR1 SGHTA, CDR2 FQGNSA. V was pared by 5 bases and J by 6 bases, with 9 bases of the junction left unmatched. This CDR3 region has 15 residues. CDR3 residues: CASSTRTGGFPEAFF. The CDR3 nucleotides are TGTGCCAGCAGCACTCGGACAGGGGGTTTCCCTGAAGCTTTCTTT.

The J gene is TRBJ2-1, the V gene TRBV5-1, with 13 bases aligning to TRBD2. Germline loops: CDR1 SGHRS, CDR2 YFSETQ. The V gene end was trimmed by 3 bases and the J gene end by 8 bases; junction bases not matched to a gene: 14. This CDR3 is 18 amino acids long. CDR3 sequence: CASSSGTSGTTLYDEQFF. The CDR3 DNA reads TGCGCCAGCAGCTCCGGGACTAGCGGGACAACCCTTTACGATGAGCAGTTCTTC.

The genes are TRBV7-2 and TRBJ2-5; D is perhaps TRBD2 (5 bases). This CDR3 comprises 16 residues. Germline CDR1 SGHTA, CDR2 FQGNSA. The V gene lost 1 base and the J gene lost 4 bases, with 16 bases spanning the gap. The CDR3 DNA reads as TGTGCCAGCAGCTTAGTTTCTAGCTGGAAGGGAGAGACCCAGTACTTC. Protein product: CASSLVSSWKGETQYF.

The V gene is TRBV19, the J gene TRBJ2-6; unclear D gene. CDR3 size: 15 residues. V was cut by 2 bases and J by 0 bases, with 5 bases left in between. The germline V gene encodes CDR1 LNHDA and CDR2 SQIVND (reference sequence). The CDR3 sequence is CASSISLSGANVLTF. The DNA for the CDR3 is TGTGCCAGTAGTATAAGCCTCTCTGGGGCCAACGTCCTGACTTTC. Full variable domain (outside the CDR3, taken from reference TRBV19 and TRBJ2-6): DGGITQSPKYLFRKEGQNVTLSCEQNLNHDAMYWYRQDPGQGLRLIYYSQIVNDFQKGDIAEGYSVSREKKESFPLTVTSAQKNPTAFYLCASSISLSGANVLTFGAGSRLTVL.

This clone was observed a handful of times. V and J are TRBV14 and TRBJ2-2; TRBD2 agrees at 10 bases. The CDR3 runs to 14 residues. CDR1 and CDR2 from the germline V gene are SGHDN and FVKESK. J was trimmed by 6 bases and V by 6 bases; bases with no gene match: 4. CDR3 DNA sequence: TGTGCCAGCAGTATTACTAGCGGGGCCGGGGAGCTGTTTTTT. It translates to CASSITSGAGELFF.

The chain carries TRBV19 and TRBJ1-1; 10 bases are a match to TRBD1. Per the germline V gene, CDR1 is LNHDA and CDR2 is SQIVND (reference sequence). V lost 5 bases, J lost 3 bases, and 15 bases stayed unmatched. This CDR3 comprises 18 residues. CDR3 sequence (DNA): TGTGCCAGTAGTCCCTGGGACAGGGGAAACCTAGGGGACACTGAAGCTTTCTTT. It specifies CASSPWDRGNLGDTEAFF.

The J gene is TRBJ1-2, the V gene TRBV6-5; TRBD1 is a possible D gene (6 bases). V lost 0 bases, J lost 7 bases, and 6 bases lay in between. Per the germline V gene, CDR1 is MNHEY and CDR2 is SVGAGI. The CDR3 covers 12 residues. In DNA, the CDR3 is TGTGCCAGCAGTTACTCCAGGGGTGGCTACACCTTC. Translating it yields CASSYSRGGYTF.

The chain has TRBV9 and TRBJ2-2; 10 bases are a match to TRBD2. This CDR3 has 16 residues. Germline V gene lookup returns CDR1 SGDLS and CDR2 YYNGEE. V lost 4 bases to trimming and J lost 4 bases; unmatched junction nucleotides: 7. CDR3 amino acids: CASSPTSGSSTGELFF. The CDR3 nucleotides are TGTGCCAGCAGCCCGACTAGCGGGTCCTCCACCGGGGAGCTGTTTTTT.

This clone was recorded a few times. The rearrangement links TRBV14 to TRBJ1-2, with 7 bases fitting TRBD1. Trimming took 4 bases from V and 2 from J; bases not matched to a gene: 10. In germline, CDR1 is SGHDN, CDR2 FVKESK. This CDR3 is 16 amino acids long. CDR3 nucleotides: TGTGCCAGCAGCCGTACCGAACAGGGACAGAACTATGGCTACACCTTC. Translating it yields CASSRTEQGQNYGYTF. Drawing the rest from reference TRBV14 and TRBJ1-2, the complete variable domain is EAGVTQFPSHSVIEKGQTVTLRCDPISGHDNLYWYRRVMGKEIKFLLHFVKESKQDESGMPNNRFLAERTGGTYSTLKVQPAELEDSGVYFCASSRTEQGQNYGYTFGSGTRLTVV.

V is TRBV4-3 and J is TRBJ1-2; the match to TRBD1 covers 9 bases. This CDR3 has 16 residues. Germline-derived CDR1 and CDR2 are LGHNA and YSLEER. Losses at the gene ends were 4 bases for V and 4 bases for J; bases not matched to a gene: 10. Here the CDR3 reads CASSPSGQGSPYGYTF. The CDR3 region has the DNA TGCGCCAGCAGCCCCAGCGGACAGGGGTCACCCTATGGCTACACCTTC.

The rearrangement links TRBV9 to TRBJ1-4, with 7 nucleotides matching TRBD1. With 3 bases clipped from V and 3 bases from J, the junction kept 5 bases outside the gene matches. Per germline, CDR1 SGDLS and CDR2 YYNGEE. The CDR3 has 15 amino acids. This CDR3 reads CASSDYRGANEKLFF. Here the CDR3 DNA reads TGTGCCAGCAGCGACTACAGGGGAGCTAATGAAAAACTGTTTTTT.